These 16 T cell receptor beta chains share one sample of origin, sequenced in a study of cytomegalovirus exposure and HLA in healthy donors. In the PCR, 60 Vbeta and 13 Jbeta primers were used. Here immunoSEQ multiplex PCR was the method, and the copy in TCRdb shows in-frame clones only, minus some. The sample includes about 180,000 clones, 75% to 80% of them seen just once. The source material was PBMCs. The receptors originated from a man in his forties in good health and CMV-seropositive.

The chain uses TRBV4-1 and TRBJ2-5, with 7 bases fitting TRBD2. The better agreement between TRBJ2-7 and the DNA end casts doubt on the J call. This CDR3 comprises 15 residues. The V gene's germline CDR1 is MGHRA and CDR2 YSYEKL. The CDR3 sequence is CASSQDSGIYYEQYF. The CDR3 DNA reads TGCGCCAGCAGCCAAGACAGCGGGATCTACTACGAGCAGTACTTC.

The rearrangement uses TRBV28 and TRBJ1-1, with TRBD1 as a possible D gene (6 bases). The germline V gene has CDR1 MDHEN and CDR2 SYDVKM. This CDR3 is built from 16 residues. The V end was cut by 5 bases, the J end by 1 base, with 17 bases between. CDR3 DNA: TGTGCCAGCAGTCCCCCTACAGGGACGGGGAACACTGAAGCTTTCTTT. This gives the protein CASSPPTGTGNTEAFF.

This clone appeared once. The CDR3 reads CASSYSDRGNYGYTF. The CDR3 DNA reads as TGTGCCAGCAGTTACTCGGACAGGGGAAACTATGGCTACACCTTC. The chain couples TRBV6-5 to TRBJ1-2, with 9 positions matching TRBD1. With 0 bases clipped from V and 2 bases from J, the junction kept 1 base outside the gene matches. This CDR3 contains 15 residues. Germline V gives CDR1 MNHEY, CDR2 SVGAGI.

The chain recombines TRBV29-1 with TRBJ2-7; 8 bases align to TRBD2. J lost 3 bases, V lost 6 bases, and 1 base had no gene match. The CDR3 runs to 11 residues. Germline V gives CDR1 SQVTM, CDR2 ANQGSEA. CDR3 sequence: CSVLAVYEQYF. For the CDR3, the DNA is TGCAGCGTACTAGCGGTCTACGAGCAGTACTTC.

This clone was detected once. This sequence joins TRBV5-1 and TRBJ2-7; 7 bases fit TRBD2. With V trimmed by 4 bases and J by 2 bases, 6 bases remained unmatched. Germline loops: CDR1 SGHRS, CDR2 YFSETQ. This CDR3 is built from 14 residues. The CDR3 nucleotides read TGCGCCAGCAGCACCAATAGCGGGCCCTACGAGCAGTACTTC. Amino acid sequence: CASSTNSGPYEQYF.

The gene calls are TRBV11-2 and TRBJ2-7; D uncertain. The V gene's germline CDR1 is SGHAT and CDR2 FQNNGV. V shed 5 bases and J shed 4 bases, with 9 bases lying between them. This CDR3 contains 12 residues. CDR3 sequence reads: CASSLSQYEQYF. CDR3 in DNA: TGTGCCAGCAGCCTCTCACAGTACGAGCAGTACTTC.

Comments on this clone: The junction departs from germline at one end; a sequencing error may be responsible. Distinct nucleotide sequences in the sample also encode this CDR3. V and J are TRBV28 and TRBJ1-2, with D unresolved. Germline V gene data show CDR1 as MDHEN and CDR2 as SYDVKM. CDR3 size: 11 residues. The CDR3 DNA sequence: TGCGCTACTGCGGGAACCTATGGCTACACCTTC. Translated, it gives CATAGTYGYTF.

V is TRBV5-1 and J is TRBJ2-2; a possible D gene is TRBD1 (5 bases). The CDR3 spans 15 residues. V lost 4 bases, J lost 1 base, and 11 bases lay in between. Germline V lookup: CDR1 SGHRS, CDR2 YFSETQ. The CDR3: CASSPEGENTGELFF. The CDR3 DNA sequence: TGCGCCAGCAGCCCCGAAGGGGAGAACACCGGGGAGCTGTTTTTT. Supplemented by reference TRBV5-1 and TRBJ2-2, the full variable domain reads KAGVTQTPRYLIKTRGQQVTLSCSPISGHRSVSWYQQTPGQGLQFLFEYFSETQRNKGNFPGRFSGRQFSNSRSEMNVSTLELGDSALYLCASSPEGENTGELFFGEGSRLTVL.

V is TRBV27 and J is TRBJ2-3, with 9 bases fitting TRBD1. The J segment lost 6 bases and the V segment lost 8 bases, leaving 9 bases of the junction unmatched. This CDR3 is 14 amino acids long. Germline-derived CDR1 and CDR2 are MNHEY and SMNVEV (reference sequence). The CDR3 DNA is TGTGCCAGCGTGGGGACAGGGAATAAGGATACGCAGTATTTT. Translation: CASVGTGNKDTQYF.

The J gene is TRBJ1-5, the V gene TRBV19; D gene unclear. The length of the CDR3 is 14 residues. With 4 bases removed from V and 4 bases from J, the gap between germline ends came to 11 bases. Germline V gene data show CDR1 as LNHDA and CDR2 as SQIVND (reference sequence). This CDR3 is CASSSSRLNQPQHF. The CDR3 coding sequence is TGTGCCAGTAGTAGTTCCAGACTGAATCAGCCCCAGCATTTT. The complete variable domain, with remaining parts taken from reference TRBV19 and TRBJ1-5, reads DGGITQSPKYLFRKEGQNVTLSCEQNLNHDAMYWYRQDPGQGLRLIYYSQIVNDFQKGDIAEGYSVSREKKESFPLTVTSAQKNPTAFYLCASSSSRLNQPQHFGDGTRLSIL.

The chain carries TRBV11-2 and TRBJ2-7, with TRBD1 matching over 8 bases. Germline V gives CDR1 SGHAT, CDR2 FQNNGV. CDR3 size: 15 residues. J lost 3 bases, V lost 1 base, and 5 bases had no gene match. DNA for the CDR3: TGTGCCAGCAGCTTAGGTGGGACAGGTCTCTACGAGCAGTACTTC. It specifies CASSLGGTGLYEQYF.

This rearrangement joins TRBV5-1 to TRBJ2-7, with 8 bases identical to TRBD2. This CDR3 is 16 amino acids long. Germline V lookup: CDR1 SGHRS, CDR2 YFSETQ. Unmatched junction bases numbered 6, after V lost 0 bases and J lost 1 base. The CDR3 loop reads CASSLEGLGGSYEQYF. In nucleotides, the CDR3 is TGCGCCAGCAGCTTGGAGGGACTAGGCGGGTCCTACGAGCAGTACTTC.

The V gene is TRBV5-1, the J gene TRBJ1-4; the match to TRBD1 covers 7 bases. CDR3 size: 15 residues. J was trimmed by 3 bases and V by 4 bases; bases with no gene match: 6. Germline lookup yields CDR1 SGHRS and CDR2 YFSETQ. This CDR3 is CASSLEGAANEKLFF. The CDR3 DNA follows: TGCGCCAGCAGCCTGGAGGGGGCGGCTAATGAAAAACTGTTTTTT.

The rearrangement joins TRBV5-1 to TRBJ2-1, with TRBD2 matching over 8 bases. Germline V gene data show CDR1 as SGHRS and CDR2 as YFSETQ. V dropped 0 bases and J dropped 4; count of bases not matched to a gene: 3. The CDR3 totals 15 residues. The CDR3 sequence is CASSLASGSYNEQFF. The CDR3 DNA sequence: TGCGCCAGCAGCTTGGCTAGCGGGTCATACAATGAGCAGTTCTTC.

J is TRBJ2-7 and V is TRBV6-1, with D maybe TRBD1 (5 bases). With 2 bases removed from V and 2 bases from J, the gap between germline ends came to 7 bases. CDR1 and CDR2 (germline): MNHNS, SASEGT. CDR3 length: 13 amino acids. The CDR3 coding sequence is TGTGCCAGCAGTGAACTAGGGGCCTACGAGCAGTACTTC. Protein: CASSELGAYEQYF.

The V and J genes are TRBV25-1 and TRBJ2-2; possible D gene TRBD1, 6 bases. Germline V gives CDR1 MGHDK, CDR2 SYGVNS. Trimming stripped 4 bases from V and 7 bases from J, with 16 bases between. The CDR3 extends over 15 amino acids. CDR3 in DNA: TGTGCCAGCAGTGCCCCAGGGGCTTCGGGCGGGGAGCTGTTTTTT. Translating gives CASSAPGASGGELFF. Full variable domain (rest looked up from reference TRBV25-1 and TRBJ2-2): EADIYQTPRYLVIGTGKKITLECSQTMGHDKMYWYQQDPGMELHLIHYSYGVNSTEKGDLSSESTVSRIRTEHFPLTLESARPSHTSQYLCASSAPGASGGELFFGEGSRLTVL.